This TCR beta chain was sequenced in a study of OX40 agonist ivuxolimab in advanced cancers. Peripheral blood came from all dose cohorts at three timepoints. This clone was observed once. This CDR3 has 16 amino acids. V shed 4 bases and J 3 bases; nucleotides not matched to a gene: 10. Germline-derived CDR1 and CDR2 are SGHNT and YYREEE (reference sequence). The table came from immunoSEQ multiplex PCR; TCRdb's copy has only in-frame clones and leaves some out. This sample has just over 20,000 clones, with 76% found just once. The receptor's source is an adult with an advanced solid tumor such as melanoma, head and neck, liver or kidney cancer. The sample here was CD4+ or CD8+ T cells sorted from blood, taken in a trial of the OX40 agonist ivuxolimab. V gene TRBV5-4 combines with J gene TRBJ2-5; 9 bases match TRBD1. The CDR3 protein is CASSPPGQGLKETQYF. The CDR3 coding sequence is TGTGCCAGCAGCCCGCCGGGACAGGGATTGAAAGAGACCCAGTACTTC.